The text below deals with one T cell receptor beta chain. Its antigen target is currently unknown. It has no much larger one-base neighbor in the sample; base qualities were not kept. The donors were healthy, HIV-negative adults who had no recently reported acute infections or vaccinations. Every donor was a Caucasian adult residing in Nashville, Tennessee, USA. CD4+ T cells were enriched through magnetic negative selection, after which naive cells were positively selected on CD45RA and the remaining negative fraction served as the memory subset. Blood was obtained by leukapheresis, after which PBMCs were separated by Ficoll-Histopaque density gradient centrifugation and cryopreserved in liquid nitrogen vapor phase. Analytical flow cytometry was used to check the purity and quantity of every magnetically sorted T cell population. Genomic DNA was isolated from every sorted fraction and measured by UV absorbance on a Nanodrop 2000c.

Using the deep immunoSEQ assay, multiplex PCR amplified TCR CDR3 regions from genomic DNA. Genomic DNA extracted from each cell subset was distributed evenly over all wells of several immunoSEQ 96-well plates, and each plate served as one replicate. Each replicate PCR for sorted subsets received approximately 220 ng genomic DNA, equal to roughly 30,000 T cell genomes. The purified libraries were quantified using a Qubit 3.0 fluorometer, sized with a Bioanalyzer 2100, and then quantified again using the KAPA Library Quantification kit. Each immunoSEQ 96-well plate was sequenced on its own single-read 150-cycle Illumina NextSeq 550 flow cell. The authors' analysis ran thus. Because only junctional sequences without quality scores were contained in the immunoSEQ output, filtering matching that applied to full-length reads could not be performed. Sequences were annotated with PyIR, a Python wrapper for IgBLAST v1.9, and V/J genes and CDR3 were assigned using IMGT germline references. Reads with weak V/J assignments (E-value above 1e-6), missing CDR3, stop codons, out-of-frame junctions, or ambiguous translated residues were removed. V3J clonotypes were defined by identical inferred V gene, J gene, and CDR3 amino acid sequence. The percentage overlap between two repertoires was calculated by dividing the number of shared unique clonotypes by the size of the smaller repertoire. Repertoire richness was assessed with RTK rarefaction, the Chao1 estimator, and Recon v2.1 estimates of unobserved clonotypes. OLGA was used to compute generation probabilities for all TCRbeta clonotypes that the gDNA method yielded from a few donors. The source is immuneACCESS, and TCRdb retained only in-frame sequences with V and J called. Part of the clones is not carried over; for the studies checked, unresolved V genes explain less than half of this, and the remainder is unexplained. The V and J calls and clone size come from that table; D and trimming were worked out from the DNA. Present in this sample are 2 million to 3 million clones, roughly 93% of which were seen just once. The ten most abundant clones make up roughly 0.39% of the sample.

This sample was included in a study of shared clonotypes between healthy human individuals (dated by TCRdb to 2019 to 2021). Turning to the overall study: A few men and a couple of women, aged 18 to 49 years, made up the cohort. To increase sequencing depth and limit assay-specific biases, different laboratories used diverse techniques to prepare libraries and sequence TCR repertoires. Blood TCR repertoires of a handful of healthy adults were deeply sequenced to estimate repertoire size and the extent of clonotype sharing between individuals. Between about 0.85 and 8.9 billion PBMCs per donor were obtained by leukapheresis. For each donor, CD4 naive and CD4 memory were each given three plates, CD8 naive was given two plates, and CD8 memory was given one plate. What the work shows at the level of the full study, not this receptor alone: Higher generation probabilities were observed for clonotypes shared by all four sorted-subset donors than for non-shared clonotypes. Sharing across several donors was observed for approximately 5% of naive CD4, around 3.5% of naive CD8, roughly 2.3% of memory CD4, and about 0.38% of memory CD8 clonotypes. The small number of donors limited the genetic and exposure-history diversity represented. Larger estimated clonotype richness was generally found for naive subsets than for memory subsets. Incomplete sequencing was indicated by rarefaction of sorted-subset datasets, despite the large sequencing depth. Sampling was restricted to blood, and TCR repertoires in tissue are likely to differ from TCR repertoires in blood. Pairwise subsampling led to the expectation that sequencing depth would affect the degree of clonotype sharing among donors.

Counted from cysteine to phenylalanine, this CDR3 has 15 amino acids. Kept here is only the CDR3 DNA, which spans 45 bases and is read in frame from base 1. The germline V gene yields MNHNS for CDR1 and SASEGT for CDR2. Here V drops 7 bases and J drops 3 bases, and the junction holds 8 bases not matched to any gene. Source material: naive CD4+ T cells from PBMCs. Per the publication, the cell subset or site label means: CD45RA+ positively selected. The TCR was taken from a man aged 18 to 29 in good health. Some clones in this sample may be carry-over from other donors' samples. The chain is encoded by TRBV6-1 joined to TRBJ2-7; the junction holds 11 bases that match TRBD2. The bases read TGTGCCAGCACCCTAAGGACTAGCGGGTACTACGAGCAGTACTTC. Its coded protein is CASTLRTSGYYEQYF.